The rows below give T cell receptor beta chains drawn from one sample of a study of blood T cell repertoires in COVID-19. This table comes from immunoSEQ multiplex PCR, and its TCRdb copy is limited to in-frame clones, with some not included. The sample gives some 40,000 clones, about 91% of which show up once; about a sixth is in the top ten. Sequenced: peripheral blood. The origin of the receptors is a woman aged 25 to 39 in a cohort sampled during active COVID-19. CDR3s include the opening cysteine and the closing phenylalanine or tryptophan. The D gene is left open where the match is weak. Clone size is shown for a subset of rows, as once, few, many or a class of expanded clone.

clone size	D gene	V gene	J gene	CDR3 protein	CDR3 DNA
once	NA	TRBV15	TRBJ1-2	CATSDPSRGYGYTF	TGTGCCACCAGTGATCCATCACGGGGCTATGGCTACACCTTC
NA	TRBD2	TRBV5-1	TRBJ2-7	CASSLLTSGSSYEQYF	TGCGCCAGCAGCTTATTGACTAGCGGGAGCTCCTACGAGCAGTACTTC
NA	NA	TRBV28	TRBJ2-1	CASSLYGQSYISYNEQFF	TGTGCCAGCAGTTTATACGGACAGAGCTACATCTCCTACAATGAGCAGTTCTTC
NA	NA	TRBV28	TRBJ2-5	CASSPPPGAPQTQYF	TGTGCCAGCAGTCCACCACCTGGAGCCCCTCAGACCCAGTACTTC
NA	TRBD2	TRBV19	TRBJ2-7	CASSIGLAGWATYEQYF	TGTGCCAGTAGTATTGGGCTAGCGGGATGGGCGACCTACGAGCAGTACTTC
NA	TRBD1	TRBV2	TRBJ1-5	CASSMDREGGGSNQPQHF	TGTGCCAGCAGTATGGACAGGGAGGGAGGGGGTAGCAATCAGCCCCAGCATTTT
NA	TRBD1	TRBV11-2	TRBJ1-5	CASSLEAGGFNQPQHF	TGTGCCAGCAGCTTAGAGGCAGGGGGCTTCAATCAGCCCCAGCATTTT
NA	TRBD1	TRBV10-1	TRBJ1-4	CASLYRGTNEKLFF	TGCGCCAGTCTTTACAGGGGAACTAATGAAAAACTGTTTTTT
NA	TRBD1	TRBV11-2	TRBJ1-1	CASSSQGGNTEAFF	TGTGCCAGCAGCTCCCAGGGGGGGAACACTGAAGCTTTCTTT
NA	TRBD2	TRBV2	TRBJ2-1	CASSGLAEDYNEQFF	TGTGCCAGCAGTGGACTAGCGGAAGACTACAATGAGCAGTTCTTC
NA	NA	TRBV6-5	TRBJ1-2	CASRDSYYGYTF	TGTGCCAGCAGGGACAGTTACTATGGCTACACCTTC
NA	TRBD1	TRBV15	TRBJ1-2	CATRPHGTGVWNNGYTF	TGTGCCACCAGACCACACGGGACAGGGGTATGGAATAATGGCTACACCTTC
NA	NA	TRBV20-1	TRBJ1-6	CSASYAAPAGNSPLHF	TGCAGTGCTAGTTACGCGGCCCCGGCTGGTAATTCACCCCTCCACTTT
NA	TRBD1	TRBV28	TRBJ1-5	CASSTPQGASNQPQHF	TGTGCCAGCAGTACACCACAGGGGGCGAGCAATCAGCCCCAGCATTTT
NA	NA	TRBV29-1	TRBJ2-6	CSTSQQGGSGANVLTF	TGCAGCACCAGTCAGCAGGGCGGCTCTGGGGCCAACGTCCTGACTTTC
NA	NA	TRBV7-8	TRBJ1-1	CASSLYVGRGVREAFF	TGTGCCAGCAGCTTATATGTAGGCCGGGGTGTGCGTGAAGCTTTCTTT
NA	NA	TRBV28	TRBJ2-2	CATPAGRLNTGELFF	TGTGCCACCCCCGCAGGGCGATTGAACACCGGGGAGCTGTTTTTT